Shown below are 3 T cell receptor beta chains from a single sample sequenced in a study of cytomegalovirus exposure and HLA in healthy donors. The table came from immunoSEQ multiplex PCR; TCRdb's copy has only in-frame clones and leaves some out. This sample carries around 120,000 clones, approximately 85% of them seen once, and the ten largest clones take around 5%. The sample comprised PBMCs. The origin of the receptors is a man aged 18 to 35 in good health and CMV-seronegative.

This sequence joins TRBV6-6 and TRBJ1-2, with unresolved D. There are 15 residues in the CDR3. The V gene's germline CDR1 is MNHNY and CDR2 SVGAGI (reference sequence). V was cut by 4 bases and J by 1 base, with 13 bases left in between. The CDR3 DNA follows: TGTGCCAGCAGTTTCGGCGGAACAAATAACTATGGCTACACCTTC. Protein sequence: CASSFGGTNNYGYTF.

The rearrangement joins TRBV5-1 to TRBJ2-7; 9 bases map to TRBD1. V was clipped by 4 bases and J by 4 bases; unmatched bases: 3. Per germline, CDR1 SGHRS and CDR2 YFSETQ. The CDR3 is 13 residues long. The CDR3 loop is CASSQTGGYEQYF. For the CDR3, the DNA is TGCGCCAGCAGCCAGACAGGGGGGTACGAGCAGTACTTC.

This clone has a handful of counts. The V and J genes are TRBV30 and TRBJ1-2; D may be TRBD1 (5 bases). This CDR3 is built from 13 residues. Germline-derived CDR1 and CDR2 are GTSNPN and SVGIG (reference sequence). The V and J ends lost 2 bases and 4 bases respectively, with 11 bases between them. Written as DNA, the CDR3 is TGTGCCTGGAGTTCAGGGAACCGCTATGGCTACACCTTC. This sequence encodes CAWSSGNRYGYTF.